This T cell receptor beta chain appears in the sequencing data of a study of Ad26.COV2.S vaccination and SARS-CoV-2 variants. Sequencing was performed with immunoSEQ multiplex PCR; in TCRdb, only in-frame clones are kept and a portion is missing. The data show 250,000 or so clones, around 88% seen once. The treatment here: roughly 18 received Ad26.COV2.S at low or high dose, single or two shots; about 5 received placebo; per-sample allocation not given. Collection of the samples took place on day 63 after the first injection of vaccine or placebo. This CDR3 has 14 residues. Trimming removed 0 bases from V and 3 bases from J; junction bases left unmatched: 0. The germline V gene has CDR1 GTSNPN and CDR2 SVGIG (reference sequence).

The TCR originated in a person between 18 and 65 years old who received the Ad26.COV2.S COVID-19 vaccine or a placebo. The sequencing here drew on peripheral blood, taken in a trial of Ad26.COV2.S vaccine versus placebo. The chain carries TRBV30 and TRBJ2-3, with 10 nucleotides matching TRBD2. The DNA of the CDR3 is TGTGCCTGGAGTGTAGCGGGGGGGACAGATACGCAGTATTTT. Its translation is CAWSVAGGTDTQYF.